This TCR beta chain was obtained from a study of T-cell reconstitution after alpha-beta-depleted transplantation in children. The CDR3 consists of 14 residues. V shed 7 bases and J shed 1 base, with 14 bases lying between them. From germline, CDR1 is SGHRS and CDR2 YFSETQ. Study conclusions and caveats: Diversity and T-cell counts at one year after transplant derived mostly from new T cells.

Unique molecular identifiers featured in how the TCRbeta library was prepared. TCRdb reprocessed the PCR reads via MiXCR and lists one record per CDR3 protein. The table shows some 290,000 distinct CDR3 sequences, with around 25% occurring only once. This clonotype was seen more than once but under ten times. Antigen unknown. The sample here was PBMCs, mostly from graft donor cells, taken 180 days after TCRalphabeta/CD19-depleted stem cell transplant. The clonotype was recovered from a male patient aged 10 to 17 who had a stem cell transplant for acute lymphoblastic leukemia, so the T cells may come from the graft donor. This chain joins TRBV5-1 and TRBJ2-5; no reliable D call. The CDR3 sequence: CASRQKVGQETQYF. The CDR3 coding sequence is TGCGCCAGCCGCCAGAAGGTGGGCCAAGAGACCCAGTACTTC.